This TCR beta chain was documented in a study of T-cell memory formation after mild COVID-19. About the research overall: TCR clusters showed largely donor specificity.

TCRdb passed the 5' RACE reads through MiXCR, listing each CDR3 protein once. The table lists 200,000 to 250,000 distinct CDR3 sequences, roughly a tenth of them singletons. This clonotype was observed at least ten times. Relative to the germline gene, one junction end is altered; a read error may explain this. The CDR3 is 14 amino acids. Germline assignment: CDR1 SGHTA and CDR2 FQGNSA. The rearrangement uses TRBV7-2 and TRBJ2-1, with 9 bases aligning to TRBD1. The source of this sequence is a man between 18 and 35 years old who had mild COVID-19 (a few samples of this study predate the infection). Cell type and time point are not known. Sequenced sample: PBMCs or a T cell subset sorted from them (not recorded which). CDR3 protein: CASSRDRAYNEQFF. The CDR3, as DNA: TGCGCCAGCAGCCGGGACAGGGCCTACAATGAGCAGTTCTTC.